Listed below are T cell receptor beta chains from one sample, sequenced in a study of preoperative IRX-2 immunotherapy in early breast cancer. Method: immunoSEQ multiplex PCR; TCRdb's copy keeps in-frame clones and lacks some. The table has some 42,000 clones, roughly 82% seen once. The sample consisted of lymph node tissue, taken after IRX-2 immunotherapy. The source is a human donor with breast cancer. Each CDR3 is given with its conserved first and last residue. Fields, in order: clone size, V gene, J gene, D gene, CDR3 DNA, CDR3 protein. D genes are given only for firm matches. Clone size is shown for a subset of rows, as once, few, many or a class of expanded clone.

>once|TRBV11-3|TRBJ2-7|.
TGTGCCAGCAGCCCGGGATTTGAGAGCTACGAGCAGTACTTC
CASSPGFESYEQYF
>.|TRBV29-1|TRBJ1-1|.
TGCAGCGTCCAACGGGGGGGGAACACTGAAGCTTTCTTT
CSVQRGGNTEAFF
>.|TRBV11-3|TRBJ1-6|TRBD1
TGTGCCAGCAGCTTGGGTGGGACAGGAGGCTCACCCCTCCACTTT
CASSLGGTGGSPLHF
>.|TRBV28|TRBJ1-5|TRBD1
TGTGCCAGCAGTTTATACGGTCAGGGGGCCCAAAGTCAGCCCCAGCATTTT
CASSLYGQGAQSQPQHF
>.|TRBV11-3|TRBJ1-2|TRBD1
TGTGCCAGCAGTTCATACGGACGGGACAGGGTAAACTATGGCTACACCTTC
CASSSYGRDRVNYGYTF
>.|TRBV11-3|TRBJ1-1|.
TGTGCCAGCAGCACAATGGGGGGGCTAGGCACTGAAGCTTTCTTT
CASSTMGGLGTEAFF
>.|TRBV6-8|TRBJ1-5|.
TGTGCCAGCAGTTACAAGGGCTACAATCAGCCCCAGCATTTT
CASSYKGYNQPQHF
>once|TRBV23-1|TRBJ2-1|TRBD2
TGCGCCAGCAGCCACAATCCAGGACTAGTCGATGAGCAGTTCTTC
CASSHNPGLVDEQFF
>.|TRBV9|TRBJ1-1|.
TGTGCCAGCAGTCCTCAGTATTCAGGAGCTTTCTTT
CASSPQYSGAFF
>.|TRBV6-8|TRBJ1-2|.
TGTGCCAGCAGTCGATCGGGGACAAACTATGGCTACACCTTC
CASSRSGTNYGYTF
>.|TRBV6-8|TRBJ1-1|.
TGTGCCAGCACCTATGGGTTCGGGAGGACTGAAGCTTTCTTT
CASTYGFGRTEAFF
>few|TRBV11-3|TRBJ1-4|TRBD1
TGTGCCAGCAGCCCCGACAGGGGACGGGATGAAAAACTGTTTTTT
CASSPDRGRDEKLFF
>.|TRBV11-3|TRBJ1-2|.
TGTGCCAGCAGCTTAGACCACAGTACCTATGGCTACACCTTC
CASSLDHSTYGYTF
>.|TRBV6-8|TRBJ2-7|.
TGTGCCAGCAGTATAGACGGTTACGAGCAGTACTTC
CASSIDGYEQYF
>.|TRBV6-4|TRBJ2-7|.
TGTGCCAGCGGGACCGACTACGAGCAGTACTTC
CASGTDYEQYF